The present TCR beta chain was sequenced within a study of blood T cell repertoires in COVID-19. Study-wide context: COVID-19 samples collected from the United States, Italy and Spain covered acute and convalescent phases.

In the authors' methods: The assay estimated nucleated cells by amplifying reference gene primers. Method: immunoSEQ multiplex PCR; TCRdb's copy keeps in-frame clones and lacks some. Clonal size and the V and J genes are those of that table, whereas D and trimming came from the DNA. Of about 310,000 clones detected, about 89% appear once; the ten largest clones hold approximately 9.4%. Study members were between about 18 and 100 years old and lived in 24 US regions. Membership in each cohort depended on participant-reported clinical history. The sequencing input was PBMCs or T cells enriched from blood (not recorded which). The sequence derives from a woman aged 40 to 49 who had recovered from COVID-19.

The CDR3 DNA is TGTGCCAGCAGCTTAAGGACAGGGGGCAACTATGGCTACACCTTC. The encoded protein is CASSLRTGGNYGYTF. The chain has TRBV7-2 and TRBJ1-2; 11 bases match TRBD1. From germline, CDR1 is SGHTA and CDR2 FQGNSA. The length of the CDR3 is 15 residues. Trimming took 2 bases from V and 2 from J; bases not matched to a gene: 1. The full variable domain, with the rest looked up from reference TRBV7-2 and TRBJ1-2, is GAGVSQSPSNKVTEKGKDVELRCDPISGHTALYWYRQSLGQGLEFLIYFQGNSAPDKSGLPSDRFSAERTGGSVSTLTIQRTQQEDSAVYLCASSLRTGGNYGYTFGSGTRLTVV.